The count of the clone carrying this T cell receptor beta chain is one. Trimming took 0 bases from V and 13 from J; bases not matched to a gene: 9. The CDR3 length is 16 residues. Germline CDR1 is SNHLY and CDR2 is FYNNEI. This specimen comes from a study of blood T cell repertoires in COVID-19. Sequenced by immunoSEQ multiplex PCR; TCRdb stores in-frame clones only, minus some. The sample has about 130,000 clones, around 89% seen once; the top ten hold about 4.5%. This TCR came from a man in his 60s with COVID-19, enrolled during active disease. What was sequenced was peripheral blood. The chain links TRBV2 to TRBJ1-6, with TRBD1 matching 10 bases. The CDR3 reads CASSEASGTGAYPLHF. The DNA for the CDR3 is TGTGCCAGCAGTGAAGCTAGCGGGACAGGGGCTTATCCCCTCCACTTT.